This TCR beta chain was sequenced for a study of T cells in localized non-small cell lung cancer. General observations from the study: With higher T cell density in blood came longer overall survival. Among the tissues sampled, uninvolved adjacent lung had the highest T cell clonality, above tumor. Out of the top 100 tumor clones, a median roughly 52 were seen in adjacent lung.

Comments on this clone: The antigen is unknown.

This table comes from immunoSEQ multiplex PCR, and its TCRdb copy is limited to in-frame clones, with some not included. Of some 19,000 clones listed, about 93% are singletons. Sequencing used peripheral blood, obtained before any cancer treatment. The TCR was taken from a male donor older than 55 with stage I squamous cell lung carcinoma.

CDR3 sequence: CASSYPLAFF. The CDR3 DNA reads as TGTGCCAGCAGCTATCCCTTGGCTTTCTTT. The rearrangement uses TRBV6-5 and TRBJ1-1; no clear D. The V gene lost 6 bases and the J gene lost 11 bases, with 10 bases spanning the gap. The CDR3 has 10 residues. In germline, CDR1 is MNHEY, CDR2 SVGAGI.